The clone carrying this T cell receptor (beta chain) was counted once. Its antigen is still unknown. The data stem from a study of shared clonotypes between healthy human individuals. Overall study findings and caveats: Owing to a small donor count, the genetic and exposure-history diversity represented was limited. For naive CD4 cells, roughly 4.6% of clonotypes were shared across a handful of donors.

Some clones are missing from TCRdb's copy, which holds only in-frame ones; the method was immunoSEQ multiplex PCR. There are 660,000 or so clones in the sample; about 95% occur only once, and roughly 0.1% lies in the top ten. Terminally differentiated effector memory CD45RA+ cells were excluded by CCR7 positive selection of CD45RO-negative cells. In germline, CDR1 is SQVTM, CDR2 ANQGSEA. CDR3 length: 12 amino acids. The sequenced material came from naive CD8+ T cells sorted from blood. The genes are TRBV29-1 and TRBJ2-5; TRBD1 is a possible D gene (6 bases). The DNA end lines up better with TRBJ2-7; the J call may be wrong. This clonotype was obtained from a woman aged 25 to 45 in good health. The CDR3 loop reads CSVVTGHPEQYF. The CDR3 DNA follows: TGCAGCGTTGTTACGGGACACCCCGAGCAGTACTTC.